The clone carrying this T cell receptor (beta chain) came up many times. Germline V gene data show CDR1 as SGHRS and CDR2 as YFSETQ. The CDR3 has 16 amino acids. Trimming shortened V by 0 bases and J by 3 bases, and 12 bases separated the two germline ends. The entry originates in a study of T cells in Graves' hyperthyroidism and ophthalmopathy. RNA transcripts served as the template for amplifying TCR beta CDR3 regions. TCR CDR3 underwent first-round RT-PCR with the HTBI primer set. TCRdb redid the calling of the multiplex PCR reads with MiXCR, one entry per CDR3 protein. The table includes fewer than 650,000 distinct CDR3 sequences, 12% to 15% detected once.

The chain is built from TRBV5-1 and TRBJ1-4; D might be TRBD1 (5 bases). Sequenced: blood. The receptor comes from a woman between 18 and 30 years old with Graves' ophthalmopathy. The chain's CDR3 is CASSLAGPDSNEKLFF. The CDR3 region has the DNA TGCGCCAGCAGCTTGGCAGGGCCAGACTCTAATGAAAAACTGTTTTTT.